The TCR beta chain described here comes from a study of T cell repertoires in ileal Crohn's disease. Concerning this clone: No antigen is known for it.

General observations from the study: Clonality above 26.8% at surgery always came with endoscopic recurrence. Compared with non-smokers, active smokers at surgery showed more clonal expansions. High-frequency clones were more common in sorted CD8 than CD4 cells.

Sequenced by immunoSEQ multiplex PCR; TCRdb stores in-frame clones only, minus some. The sample lists some 15,000 clones, roughly 80% seen once, with over 6% in the top ten. This CDR3 contains 13 residues. The germline gives CDR1 KGHSH, CDR2 LQKENI. V was clipped by 3 bases and J by 10 bases, with 13 bases between them. Sequenced: ileal tissue. This sequence was found in an adult with Crohn's disease. This rearrangement joins TRBV18 to TRBJ2-1; tentatively, D is TRBD1 (5 bases). The CDR3, as DNA: TGTGCCAGCTCACCCTATGCAGGGCGGGAGCAGTTCTTC. Protein product: CASSPYAGREQFF.